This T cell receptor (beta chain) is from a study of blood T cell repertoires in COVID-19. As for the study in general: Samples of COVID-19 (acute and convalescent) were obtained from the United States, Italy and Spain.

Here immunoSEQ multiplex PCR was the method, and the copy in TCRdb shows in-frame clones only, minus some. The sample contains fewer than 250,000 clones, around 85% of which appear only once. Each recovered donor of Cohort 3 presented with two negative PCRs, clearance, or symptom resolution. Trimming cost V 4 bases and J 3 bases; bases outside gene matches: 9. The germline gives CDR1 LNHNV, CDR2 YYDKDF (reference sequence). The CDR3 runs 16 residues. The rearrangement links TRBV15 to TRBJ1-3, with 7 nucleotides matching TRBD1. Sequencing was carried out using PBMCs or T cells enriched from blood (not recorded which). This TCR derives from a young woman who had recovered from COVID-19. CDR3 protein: CATSIGDREDGNTIYF. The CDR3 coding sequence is TGTGCCACCAGCATTGGAGACAGGGAGGATGGAAACACCATATATTTT.